This is a list of T cell receptor beta chains from one sample in a study of blood T cells in healthy people across ages. TCRdb independently ran MiXCR on the 5' RACE reads; one entry per CDR3 protein. The sample records about 670,000 distinct CDR3 sequences, around two fifths being singletons. Material: blood. These receptors came from an elderly man in good health. Both conserved end residues are part of each CDR3. Each record gives: J gene, clone size, V gene, D gene, CDR3 DNA, CDR3 protein. The D gene is left open where the match is weak. Size is stated for part of the rows, as once, few or many counts, or as a class when the clone is expanded.

TRBJ1-2 many TRBV25-1 - TGTGCCAGCAGTGAATACGGGGGTGGCTACACCTTC CASSEYGGGYTF
TRBJ1-1 - TRBV5-6 - TGTGCCAGCAGCCCGGTGAGGGCGGCCACTAAAGCTTTCTTT CASSPVRAATKAFF
TRBJ2-2 - TRBV5-1 - TGCGCCAGCAGCTTGGTTCAGTCTTTGAACACCGGGGAGCTGTTTTTT CASSLVQSLNTGELFF
TRBJ2-1 - TRBV4-3 TRBD1 TGCGCCAGCAGCCAAGAGTGGACAGGGGCAAATGAGCAGTTCTTC CASSQEWTGANEQFF
TRBJ2-5 few TRBV20-1 TRBD2 TGCAGTGCCAGTCGGTCAGCGGGGAACCAAGAGACCCAGTACTTC CSASRSAGNQETQYF
TRBJ1-4 - TRBV12-3/TRBV12-4 - TGTGCCAGCAGTTTAGGCACAGGGAGGGGAAAACTGTTTTTT CASSLGTGRGKLFF
TRBJ2-7 few TRBV6-2/TRBV6-3 - TGTGCCAGCAGCCTCTCCGGGGCCCCCAGAGGATACGAGCAGTACTTC CASSLSGAPRGYEQYF
TRBJ2-3 - TRBV2 TRBD2 TGTGCCAGCAGTCGAAGCGGGGCGCGCACAGATACGCAGTATTTT CASSRSGARTDTQYF
TRBJ1-6 few TRBV6-6 - TGTGCCAGCAGTTACTTTTCACCCCTCCACTTT CASSYFSPLHF
TRBJ1-2 - TRBV4-2 - TGTGCCAGCAGCCAAGTAGTTAGTAACTATGGCTACACCTTC CASSQVVSNYGYTF